Each of the 21 T cell receptor beta chains below was sequenced from the same sample in a study of identical twins. TCRdb re-called the 5' RACE reads with MiXCR, one entry per CDR3 protein. Of fewer than 500,000 distinct CDR3 sequences listed, roughly 24% were seen once; the top ten hold about 2.7%. Separately, the same data were catalogued under a study of T cells expressing NK-cell markers.

Sequencing was carried out using CD4+ T cells sorted from blood. These receptors were taken from a woman aged 18-29 years in good health.

This clonotype was detected a few times. The chain is built from TRBV3-1 and TRBJ1-3; D uncertain. Deletions cut 1 base from V and 3 bases from J, with 4 bases between. The CDR3 extends over 13 amino acids. Germline V gene data show CDR1 as LGHDT and CDR2 as YNNKEL (reference sequence). Written as DNA, the CDR3 is TGTGCCAGCAGCCAAGGGCTTGGAAACACCATATATTTT. Amino acids: CASSQGLGNTIYF.

The chain links TRBV7-3 to TRBJ2-7; 10 positions agree with TRBD2. In germline, CDR1 is SGHTA, CDR2 FQGTGA. The J segment lost 8 bases and the V segment lost 8 bases, leaving 9 bases of the junction unmatched. The CDR3 loop spans 13 amino acids. The CDR3 protein is CASASGGLSKQYF. CDR3 DNA sequence: TGTGCCAGCGCTAGCGGGGGCCTCAGTAAGCAGTACTTC.

This clonotype appeared a few times. The V call is TRBV5-1, the J call TRBJ2-1; TRBD2 matches 12 bases. The germline CDR1 and CDR2 sequences are SGHRS and YFSETQ. The CDR3 totals 17 residues. Trimming cost V 4 bases and J 1 base; bases outside gene matches: 6. The CDR3 region is CASSMDLAGGSYNEQFF. Here the CDR3 DNA reads TGCGCCAGCAGCATGGATCTAGCGGGAGGGTCCTACAATGAGCAGTTCTTC.

This clonotype was observed a few times. The chain couples TRBV29-1 to TRBJ2-7, with D perhaps matching TRBD1 or TRBD2 (5 bases each). The germline CDR1 and CDR2 sequences are SQVTM and ANQGSEA. This CDR3 region has 12 residues. Deletions cut 7 bases from V and 5 bases from J, with 15 bases between. CDR3 sequence reads: CSGQGTGHEQYF. The DNA of the CDR3 is TGCAGCGGACAAGGGACGGGCCACGAGCAGTACTTC.

This clonotype has just one count. The rearrangement joins TRBV2 to TRBJ2-2; D possibly corresponds to TRBD1 (5 bases). V lost 10 bases, J lost 5 bases, and 17 bases lay in between. The germline V gene encodes CDR1 SNHLY and CDR2 FYNNEI. CDR3 size: 14 residues. CDR3 sequence (DNA): TGTGCCATTCCAAGGGGCTTTAAGACCGGGGAGCTGTTTTTT. It encodes CAIPRGFKTGELFF.

The V gene is TRBV20-1, the J gene TRBJ2-1; TRBD2 agrees at 7 bases. Germline CDR1 reads DFQATT; CDR2 reads SNEGSKA (reference sequence). The J segment lost 8 bases and the V segment lost 6 bases, leaving 13 bases of the junction unmatched. CDR3 length equals 14 residues. The CDR3 is CSATPSLATDEQFF. CDR3 coding DNA: TGCAGTGCCACACCCTCACTAGCGACGGATGAGCAGTTCTTC.

This clonotype has only a few counts. The rearrangement links TRBV5-1 to TRBJ2-2; D unclear. Germline assignment: CDR1 SGHRS and CDR2 YFSETQ. The CDR3 is 13 amino acids. V lost 4 bases to trimming and J lost 6 bases, with 10 bases between them. CDR3 loop: CASSTGPSGELFF. Written as DNA, the CDR3 is TGCGCCAGCAGCACCGGACCTTCCGGGGAGCTGTTTTTT.

The chain uses TRBV7-9 and TRBJ2-2; D may be TRBD1 (6 bases). The CDR3 extends over 15 amino acids. With 7 bases removed from V and 0 bases from J, the gap between germline ends came to 12 bases. Germline CDR1 is SEHNR and CDR2 is FQNEAQ (reference sequence). For the CDR3, the DNA is TGTGCCAGCACCCTGACAGGAACGAACACCGGGGAGCTGTTTTTT. Translated: CASTLTGTNTGELFF. The whole variable domain, remainder taken from reference TRBV7-9 and TRBJ2-2, is DTGVSQNPRHKITKRGQNVTFRCDPISEHNRLYWYRQTLGQGPEFLTYFQNEAQLEKSRLLSDRFSAERPKGSFSTLEIQRTEQGDSAMYLCASTLTGTNTGELFFGEGSRLTVL.

The CDR3 loop is CASSFRAPTDTQYF. CDR3 DNA: TGTGCCAGCAGCTTCCGGGCCCCCACAGATACGCAGTATTTT. This chain uses TRBV5-6 with TRBJ2-3; no clear D. CDR3 size: 14 residues. Trimming pared 2 bases from V and 2 bases from J, leaving 9 bases between. Germline V gene sequence: CDR1 SGHDT, CDR2 YYEEEE.

V is TRBV24-1 and J is TRBJ2-3; 11 nucleotides match TRBD2. This CDR3 region has 15 residues. V was clipped by 4 bases and J by 7 bases; unmatched bases: 6. Germline CDR1 is KGHDR and CDR2 is SFDVKD. The CDR3 DNA follows: TGTGCCACCAGTGACCCTGGGACTAGCGGATATACGCAGTATTTT. Its protein product is CATSDPGTSGYTQYF.

This clonotype showed up just a few times. The chain has TRBV7-8 and TRBJ2-1, with D hard to call. The germline gives CDR1 SGHVS, CDR2 FQNEAQ. CDR3 length equals 13 residues. Trimming removed 8 bases from V and 0 bases from J, with 8 bases in between. The CDR3 is CASAADSYNEQFF. CDR3 in DNA: TGTGCCAGCGCGGCAGACTCCTACAATGAGCAGTTCTTC.

This chain joins TRBV5-1 and TRBJ2-3, with a tentative D call TRBD2 (6 bases). Germline V gene sequence: CDR1 SGHRS, CDR2 YFSETQ. The CDR3 has 18 residues. Trimming left V 4 bases short and J 2 bases short, with 23 bases between. The CDR3 sequence is CASSRETGPLLLTDTQYF. The CDR3 DNA follows: TGCGCCAGCAGCCGGGAGACGGGTCCTCTCTTGCTCACAGATACGCAGTATTTT.

Many counts were recorded for this clonotype. The gene calls are TRBV15 and TRBJ2-1; TRBD1 agrees at 9 bases. With 7 bases clipped from V and 8 bases from J, the junction kept 15 bases outside the gene matches. Looked up from germline, CDR1 is LNHNV and CDR2 is YYDKDF (reference sequence). This CDR3 is 16 amino acids long. DNA of the CDR3: TGTGCCACCAAACACTCCCCCGGGACAGGGAGGGATGAGCAGTTCTTC. Protein sequence: CATKHSPGTGRDEQFF. Full variable domain (remainder filled in from reference TRBV15 and TRBJ2-1): DAMVIQNPRYQVTQFGKPVTLSCSQTLNHNVMYWYQQKSSQAPKLLFHYYDKDFNNEADTPDNFQSRRPNTSFCFLDIRSPGLGDTAMYLCATKHSPGTGRDEQFFGPGTRLTVL.

This clonotype was counted only a few times. The J gene is TRBJ2-3, the V gene TRBV6-1, with 9 nucleotides matching TRBD2. The CDR3 is made up of 14 amino acids. V gave up 10 bases and J gave up 5 bases; unmatched junction bases: 10. CDR1 and CDR2 from the germline V gene are MNHNS and SASEGT. CDR3 in amino acids: CAIRAGGPIDTQYF. CDR3 nucleotide sequence: TGTGCCATTCGGGCGGGAGGGCCGATAGATACGCAGTATTTT.

This clonotype showed up just a few times. The CDR3 DNA reads as TGTGCCTGGAGTAAGGAATATGGCTACACCTTC. The encoded protein is CAWSKEYGYTF. The chain links TRBV30 to TRBJ1-2, with D uncertain. Germline assignment: CDR1 GTSNPN and CDR2 SVGIG (reference sequence). This CDR3 has 11 amino acids. V was shortened by 2 bases and J by 5 bases, with 6 bases between the two germline ends.

This clonotype was counted only a few times. The V call is TRBV7-2, the J call TRBJ2-3; TRBD1 matches 8 bases. Unmatched junction bases numbered 6, after V lost 5 bases and J lost 5 bases. Germline assignment: CDR1 SGHTA and CDR2 FQGNSA. There are 14 residues in the CDR3. DNA for the CDR3: TGTGCCAGCAGCCCTTGGACAGGGCAAGATACGCAGTATTTT. Its protein is CASSPWTGQDTQYF. Using reference TRBV7-2 and TRBJ2-3 for the parts outside the CDR3, the full variable domain is GAGVSQSPSNKVTEKGKDVELRCDPISGHTALYWYRQSLGQGLEFLIYFQGNSAPDKSGLPSDRFSAERTGGSVSTLTIQRTQQEDSAVYLCASSPWTGQDTQYFGPGTRLTVL.

V and J are TRBV6-2 or TRBV6-3 and TRBJ2-5; D is unclear. The CDR3 is made up of 14 amino acids. V shed 7 bases and J shed 1 base, with 13 bases lying between them. Germline V gives CDR1 MNHEY, CDR2 SVGEGT. The CDR3 nucleotides are TGTGCCAGCACCTCCCTGGGCCTCCAAGAGACCCAGTACTTC. Translating it yields CASTSLGLQETQYF.

This clonotype was counted between two and nine times. This rearrangement joins TRBV9 to TRBJ2-7, with TRBD1 matching 8 bases. The junction had 9 bases not matched to a gene; V was cut back by 4 bases and J by 6 bases. This CDR3 spans 14 amino acids. Germline CDR1 SGDLS, CDR2 YYNGEE. The CDR3 reads CASSFGTGAGEQYF. The CDR3 DNA is TGTGCCAGCAGCTTCGGGACAGGTGCCGGCGAGCAGTACTTC.

CDR3: CASSPRPVDGELFF. The CDR3 bases are TGCGCCAGCAGCCCCCGACCGGTGGACGGGGAGCTGTTTTTT. The chain links TRBV5-1 to TRBJ2-2, with no clear D. Looked up from germline, CDR1 is SGHRS and CDR2 is YFSETQ. CDR3 length equals 14 residues. The V and J ends lost 4 bases and 7 bases respectively, with 14 bases between them. Full variable domain (rest looked up from reference TRBV5-1 and TRBJ2-2): KAGVTQTPRYLIKTRGQQVTLSCSPISGHRSVSWYQQTPGQGLQFLFEYFSETQRNKGNFPGRFSGRQFSNSRSEMNVSTLELGDSALYLCASSPRPVDGELFFGEGSRLTVL.

This sequence joins TRBV2 and TRBJ1-1; 7 bases line up with TRBD1. The V segment lost 2 bases and the J segment 7 bases; nucleotides outside the gene matches: 7. The CDR3 is 14 amino acids. CDR1 is SNHLY, CDR2 FYNNEI, per germline. The CDR3 here is CASSERVGTDEAFF. The CDR3, as DNA: TGTGCCAGCAGTGAAAGGGTAGGGACAGATGAAGCTTTCTTT.

This clonotype was counted between two and nine times. This chain connects TRBV6-2 or TRBV6-3 to TRBJ2-7; D is unresolved. The CDR3 length is 12 residues. Trimming left V 2 bases short and J 2 bases short, with 4 bases between. Germline CDR1 is MNHEY and CDR2 is SVGEGT. The CDR3 nucleotides are TGTGCCAGCAGTTACGGTCCCTACGAGCAGTACTTC. Translation: CASSYGPYEQYF.